This TCR beta chain comes out of a study of T-cell reconstitution after alpha-beta-depleted transplantation in children. The junction had 16 bases not matched to a gene; V was cut back by 3 bases and J by 4 bases. Germline-derived CDR1 and CDR2 are SQVTM and ANQGSEA. CDR3 length: 18 amino acids. Remarks on this clonotype: The antigen is undetermined.

Notes on the study in general: Where some patients showed high TCRbeta diversity at day 60, it came from recipient T cells and thymic progenitors that had survived.

For TCRbeta, the library was prepared with unique molecular identifiers. One entry per CDR3 protein, called by TCRdb with MiXCR from the PCR reads. The table records some 600,000 distinct CDR3 sequences, about an eighth of them present only once. The chain has TRBV29-1 and TRBJ1-3; 9 positions agree with TRBD1. The specimen comprised PBMCs, mostly from graft donor cells, sampled 360 days after TCRalphabeta/CD19-depleted stem cell transplant. The receptor's source is a male patient younger than 18 who had a stem cell transplant for acute myeloid leukemia, so the T cells may come from the graft donor. In nucleotides, the CDR3 is TGCAGCGTTGAGATAAAGGGACAGGGACGGGCTACGGGAAACACCATATATTTT. It is translated as CSVEIKGQGRATGNTIYF.